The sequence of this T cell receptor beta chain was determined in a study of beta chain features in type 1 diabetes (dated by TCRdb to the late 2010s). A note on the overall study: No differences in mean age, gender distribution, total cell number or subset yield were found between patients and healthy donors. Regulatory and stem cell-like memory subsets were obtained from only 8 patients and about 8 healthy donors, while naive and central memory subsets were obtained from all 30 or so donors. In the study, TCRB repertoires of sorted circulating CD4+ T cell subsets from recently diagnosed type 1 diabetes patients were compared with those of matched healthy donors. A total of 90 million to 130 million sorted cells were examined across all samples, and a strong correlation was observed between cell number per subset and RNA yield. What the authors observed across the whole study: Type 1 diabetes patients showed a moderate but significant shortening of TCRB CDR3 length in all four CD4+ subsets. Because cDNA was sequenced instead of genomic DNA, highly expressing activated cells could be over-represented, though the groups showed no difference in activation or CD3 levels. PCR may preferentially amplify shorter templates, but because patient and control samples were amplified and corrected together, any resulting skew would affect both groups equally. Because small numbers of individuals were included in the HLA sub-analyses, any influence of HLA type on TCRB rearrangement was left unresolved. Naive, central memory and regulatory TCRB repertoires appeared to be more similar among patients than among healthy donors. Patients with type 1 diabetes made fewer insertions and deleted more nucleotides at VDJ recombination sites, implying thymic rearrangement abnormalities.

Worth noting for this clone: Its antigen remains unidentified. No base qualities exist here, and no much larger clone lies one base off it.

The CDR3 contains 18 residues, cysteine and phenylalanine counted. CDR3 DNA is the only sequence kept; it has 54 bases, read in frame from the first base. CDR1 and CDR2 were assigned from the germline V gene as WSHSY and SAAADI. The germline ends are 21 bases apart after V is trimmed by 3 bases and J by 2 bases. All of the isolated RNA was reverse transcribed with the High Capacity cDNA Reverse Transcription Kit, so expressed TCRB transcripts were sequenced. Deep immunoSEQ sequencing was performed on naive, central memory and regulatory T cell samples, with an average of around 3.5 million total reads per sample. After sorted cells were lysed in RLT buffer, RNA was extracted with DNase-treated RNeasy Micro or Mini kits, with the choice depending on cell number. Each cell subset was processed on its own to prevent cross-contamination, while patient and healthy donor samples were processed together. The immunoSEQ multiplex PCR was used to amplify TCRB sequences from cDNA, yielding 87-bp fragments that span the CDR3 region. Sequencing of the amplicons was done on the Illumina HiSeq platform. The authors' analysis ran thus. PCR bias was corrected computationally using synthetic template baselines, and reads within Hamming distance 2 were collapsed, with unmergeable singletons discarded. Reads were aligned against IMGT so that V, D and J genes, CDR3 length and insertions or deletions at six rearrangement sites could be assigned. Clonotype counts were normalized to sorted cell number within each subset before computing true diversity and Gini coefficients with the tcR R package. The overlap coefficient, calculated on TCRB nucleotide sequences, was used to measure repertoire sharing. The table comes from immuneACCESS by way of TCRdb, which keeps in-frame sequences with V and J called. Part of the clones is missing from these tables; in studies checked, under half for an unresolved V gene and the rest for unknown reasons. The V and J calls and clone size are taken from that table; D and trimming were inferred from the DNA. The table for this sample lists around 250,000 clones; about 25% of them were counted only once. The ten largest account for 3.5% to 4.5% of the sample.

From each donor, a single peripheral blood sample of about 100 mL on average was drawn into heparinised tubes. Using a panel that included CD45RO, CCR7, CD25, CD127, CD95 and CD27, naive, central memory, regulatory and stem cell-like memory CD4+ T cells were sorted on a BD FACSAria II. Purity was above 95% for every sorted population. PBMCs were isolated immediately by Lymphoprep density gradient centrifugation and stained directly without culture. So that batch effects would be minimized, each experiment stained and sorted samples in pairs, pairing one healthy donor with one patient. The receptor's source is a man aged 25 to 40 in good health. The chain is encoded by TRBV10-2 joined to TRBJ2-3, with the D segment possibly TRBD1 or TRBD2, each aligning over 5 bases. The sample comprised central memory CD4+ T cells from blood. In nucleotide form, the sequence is TGCGCCAGCAGTGAAATCTATTCGAGTGGGGGTCCCACAGATACGCAGTATTTT. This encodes CASSEIYSSGGPTDTQYF.